The 20 T cell receptor beta chains listed next were all sequenced from one sample in a study of response to subunit inactivated influenza vaccine. TCRdb passed the RT-PCR reads through MiXCR, listing each CDR3 protein once. Here the sample spans 530,000 or so distinct CDR3 sequences, 25% being singletons. The input for sequencing was CD4+ T cells sorted from PBMCs, taken roughly 5 days after vaccination. These TCRs come from a man aged 50 to 60 who received an inactivated influenza vaccine.

This clonotype was recorded a few times. The genes are TRBV6-1 and TRBJ1-6; no reliable D call. With 8 bases removed from V and 4 bases from J, the gap between germline ends came to 12 bases. In germline, CDR1 is MNHNS, CDR2 SASEGT. The CDR3 contains 14 residues. The CDR3, as DNA: TGTGCCAGCCATCGCGGCGGGTATAATTCACCCCTCCACTTT. This translates into CASHRGGYNSPLHF.

The rearrangement joins TRBV27 to TRBJ2-4; D gene unclear. This CDR3 comprises 17 residues. The germline V and J ends were trimmed by 2 bases and 1 base, with 15 bases remaining between them. The germline gives CDR1 MNHEY, CDR2 SMNVEV (reference sequence). For the CDR3, the DNA is TGTGCCAGCAGTTTACGCCCCCCCGGTCGGGCCAAAAACATTCAGTACTTC. Translated: CASSLRPPGRAKNIQYF.

V usage is TRBV28 and J usage is TRBJ2-5; possibly TRBD1 for D (5 bases). Trimming took 3 bases from V and 3 from J, leaving 14 bases between them. This CDR3 region has 15 residues. CDR1 and CDR2 (germline): MDHEN, SYDVKM. Here the CDR3 DNA reads TGTGCCAGCAGTTTGACAGATTTCAGTGAAGAGACCCAGTACTTC. Protein product: CASSLTDFSEETQYF.

The chain couples TRBV6-2 or TRBV6-3 to TRBJ2-1, with 10 bases fitting TRBD2. With 0 bases clipped from V and 6 bases from J, the junction kept 5 bases outside the gene matches. The CDR3 length is 16 residues. Germline V gene data show CDR1 as MNHEY and CDR2 as SVGEGT. CDR3 DNA: TGTGCCAGCAGTTACTCGTCTAGCGGGGGATTCAATGAGCAGTTCTTC. It translates to CASSYSSSGGFNEQFF.

The chain joins TRBV11-2 to TRBJ2-3; the D gene is possibly TRBD2 (6 bases). Germline V lookup: CDR1 SGHAT, CDR2 FQNNGV. The CDR3 has 17 residues. Trimming took off 1 base at V and 0 bases at J, with 14 bases between the two ends. The CDR3 loop reads CASSLGPLALSTDTQYF. DNA for the CDR3: TGTGCCAGCAGCTTAGGTCCCCTAGCGCTAAGCACAGATACGCAGTATTTT.

The chain is built from TRBV28 and TRBJ2-7, with TRBD1 matching over 12 bases. Trimming at V came to 4 bases and at J to 6 bases, leaving 7 bases not matched to a gene. Germline CDR1 reads MDHEN; CDR2 reads SYDVKM. CDR3 length: 15 residues. The CDR3 reads CASSSTGTGGREQYF. CDR3 in DNA: TGTGCCAGCAGTTCGACCGGGACAGGGGGCCGCGAGCAGTACTTC.

This chain uses TRBV29-1 with TRBJ2-7; tentative D call: TRBD2 (6 bases). Trimming shortened V by 4 bases and J by 6 bases, and 16 bases separated the two germline ends. From germline, CDR1 is SQVTM and CDR2 ANQGSEA. The CDR3 consists of 13 residues. CDR3 sequence: CSVGDLTGGEQYF. CDR3 sequence (DNA): TGCAGCGTTGGGGACTTAACCGGAGGCGAGCAGTACTTC.

J is TRBJ2-7 and V is TRBV5-1, with D possibly matching TRBD1 (6 bases). This CDR3 region has 15 residues. CDR1 is SGHRS and CDR2 is YFSETQ in the germline V gene. V lost 3 bases and J lost 2, with 15 bases in between. The CDR3 DNA reads TGCGCCAGCAGCTGGACCACAGGGACGGCCTACGAGCAGTACTTC. Translated: CASSWTTGTAYEQYF.

The rearrangement links TRBV11-2 to TRBJ2-1, with 10 bases aligning to TRBD2. The germline V gene encodes CDR1 SGHAT and CDR2 FQNNGV. V trimming: 5 bases; J trimming: 2 bases; junction bases outside the gene matches: 15. The CDR3 spans 19 residues. CDR3 in amino acids: CASSGGGTSALVAYNEQFF. The DNA of the CDR3 is TGTGCCAGCAGCGGGGGGGGGACTAGCGCCTTAGTGGCCTACAATGAGCAGTTCTTC.

This clonotype has only one observation. The chain links TRBV10-3 to TRBJ2-3; 13 bases are a match to TRBD2. V lost 5 bases and J lost 3; bases outside the gene matches: 2. Germline CDR1 ENHRY, CDR2 SYGVKD. The length of the CDR3 is 15 residues. The CDR3 nucleotides are TGTGCCATCAGTATACTAGCGGGGGGGACAGATACGCAGTATTTT. Translated, it gives CAISILAGGTDTQYF.

This clonotype was found a few times. The V and J genes are TRBV7-2 and TRBJ2-3; 14 nucleotides align to TRBD2. Germline trimming cut 5 bases from V and 4 bases from J; bases unmatched to any gene: 2. The CDR3 is 15 amino acids. Germline CDR1 reads SGHTA; CDR2 reads FQGNSA. CDR3 DNA: TGTGCCAGCAGCCAGACTAGCGGGGGGGCAGATACGCAGTATTTT. Its translation: CASSQTSGGADTQYF.

This clonotype showed up just a few times. The rearrangement joins TRBV20-1 to TRBJ2-6; D not resolved. V lost 5 bases to trimming and J lost 0 bases, with 8 bases between them. CDR3 length: 14 amino acids. From germline, CDR1 is DFQATT and CDR2 SNEGSKA (reference sequence). The CDR3 region has the DNA TGCAGTGCTCCAATGAACTCTGGGGCCAACGTCCTGACTTTC. It is translated as CSAPMNSGANVLTF.

This clonotype was counted between two and nine times. The chain's CDR3 is CASSYSQRGSEQYF. In DNA, the CDR3 is TGTGCCAGCAGCTACTCACAGCGGGGATCCGAGCAGTACTTC. The chain has TRBV7-2 and TRBJ2-7; 7 bases agree with TRBD2. From germline, CDR1 is SGHTA and CDR2 FQGNSA. This CDR3 contains 14 residues. V trimming: 4 bases; J trimming: 6 bases; junction bases outside the gene matches: 9.

This clonotype showed up just a few times. This rearrangement joins TRBV6-6 to TRBJ2-1; D is perhaps TRBD1 or TRBD2 (5 bases each). Germline V gene data show CDR1 as MNHNY and CDR2 as SVGAGI (reference sequence). V was shortened by 2 bases and J by 9 bases, with 11 bases between the two germline ends. CDR3 length: 13 amino acids. This CDR3 reads CASSYGGAVEQFF. For the CDR3, the DNA is TGTGCCAGCAGTTACGGGGGAGCAGTTGAGCAGTTCTTC.

This clonotype was counted a few times. The gene calls are TRBV7-2 and TRBJ2-1; D is possibly TRBD2 (7 bases). CDR3 size: 13 residues. Trimming shortened V by 5 bases and J by 9 bases, and 14 bases separated the two germline ends. Germline values: CDR1 SGHTA, CDR2 FQGNSA. The CDR3 sequence is CASSLGGPSEQFF. Here the CDR3 DNA reads TGTGCCAGCAGCCTCGGGGGGCCGAGTGAGCAGTTCTTC.

This clonotype occurred a few times. This chain connects TRBV20-1 to TRBJ2-1; D is uncertain. The CDR3 totals 12 residues. Trimming stripped 3 bases from V and 6 bases from J, with 9 bases between. CDR1 and CDR2 from the germline V gene are DFQATT and SNEGSKA (reference sequence). The CDR3 sequence is CSASGLINEQFF. The DNA of the CDR3 is TGCAGTGCTAGCGGCTTAATCAATGAGCAGTTCTTC.

There are a few counts of this clonotype. The CDR3 loop is CASSLGSRRNTGELFF. The CDR3 nucleotides are TGTGCCAGCAGCTTAGGGAGTCGGCGGAACACCGGGGAGCTGTTTTTT. The chain carries TRBV11-2 and TRBJ2-2; D unresolved. The germline gives CDR1 SGHAT, CDR2 FQNNGV. V lost 1 base to trimming and J lost 1 base, with 10 bases between them. The CDR3 contains 16 residues.

A few counts support this clonotype. V gene TRBV3-1 combines with J gene TRBJ1-6; weak D call: TRBD1 (5 bases). Germline V gene lookup returns CDR1 LGHDT and CDR2 YNNKEL (reference sequence). The germline V and J ends were trimmed by 5 bases and 7 bases, with 12 bases remaining between them. This CDR3 spans 14 amino acids. CDR3 nucleotides: TGTGCCAGCAGCTTCTCGGACACGAATTCACCCCTCCACTTT. It yields the protein CASSFSDTNSPLHF.

CDR3 bases: TGTGCCAGCAGTCCCGCCGGGACAGGGGTTTCACCCCTCCACTTT. Amino acids: CASSPAGTGVSPLHF. The chain joins TRBV12-3 or TRBV12-4 to TRBJ1-6; 10 nucleotides align to TRBD1. V gave up 5 bases and J gave up 9 bases; unmatched junction bases: 7. The CDR3 is 15 residues long.

This clonotype was recorded a few times. The CDR3 nucleotides read TGCAGTGCTAGCGGGACAGGGTATTACAATGAGCAGTTCTTC. Translating gives CSASGTGYYNEQFF. The rearrangement links TRBV20-1 to TRBJ2-1; 9 bases fit TRBD1. The V gene end was trimmed by 3 bases and the J gene end by 4 bases; junction bases not matched to a gene: 4. The V gene's germline CDR1 is DFQATT and CDR2 SNEGSKA (reference sequence). CDR3 length: 14 amino acids.